The 18 T cell receptor beta chains presented below share a single source sample, sequenced in a study of shared clonotypes between healthy human individuals. Sequenced by immunoSEQ multiplex PCR; TCRdb stores in-frame clones only, minus some. Of approximately 2.5 million clones in the sample, approximately 94% were seen once. Sequenced: naive CD4+ T cells sorted from blood. The subset was: CD45RA+ positively selected. The receptors come from a man younger than 30 in good health.

This chain joins TRBV27 and TRBJ2-3, with D perhaps assigned TRBD1 or TRBD2 (6 bases each). The CDR3 totals 15 residues. The V gene lost 2 bases and the J gene lost 2 bases, with 11 bases spanning the gap. Germline-derived CDR1 and CDR2 are MNHEY and SMNVEV (reference sequence). Here the CDR3 reads CASSLRGALTDTQYF. CDR3 in DNA: TGTGCCAGCAGTTTAAGGGGGGCCCTCACAGATACGCAGTATTTT.

The chain is built from TRBV11-2 and TRBJ1-4; D gene uncertain. V was shortened by 8 bases and J by 4 bases, with 17 bases between the two germline ends. The CDR3 spans 15 residues. CDR1 is SGHAT and CDR2 is FQNNGV in the germline V gene. CDR3 in amino acids: CASSGGRVLNEKLFF. As DNA, the CDR3 is TGTGCCAGCTCCGGCGGAAGGGTCCTTAATGAAAAACTGTTTTTT.

In its sample, this clone was seen once. The chain recombines TRBV2 with TRBJ2-5; D unclear. Trimming cost V 6 bases and J 5 bases, with 13 bases left between them. The CDR3 extends over 13 amino acids. The V gene's germline CDR1 is SNHLY and CDR2 FYNNEI. The CDR3 DNA reads as TGTGCCAGCAGGGCCGGGCCGAGGGAGACCCAGTACTTC. Translated, it gives CASRAGPRETQYF.

This clone was picked up one time. The V gene is TRBV5-4, the J gene TRBJ2-7; 7 bases align to TRBD2. CDR1 and CDR2 (germline): SGHNT, YYREEE (reference sequence). CDR3 length: 16 amino acids. Unmatched junction bases numbered 10, after V lost 4 bases and J lost 0 bases. The CDR3 region has the DNA TGTGCCAGCAGCGCTGGGGGGGGACTTACCTCCTACGAGCAGTACTTC. Translating gives CASSAGGGLTSYEQYF.

A remark on this clone: The same CDR3 also results from other DNA sequences found in this sample. The chain is built from TRBV7-8 and TRBJ2-1, with a weak D call TRBD2 (5 bases). The germline CDR1 and CDR2 sequences are SGHVS and FQNEAQ. V lost 2 bases and J lost 7, with 6 bases in between. The CDR3 is made up of 12 amino acids. In DNA, the CDR3 is TGTGCCAGCAGCTTACGAGGGAATGAGCAGTTCTTC. This sequence encodes CASSLRGNEQFF.

The rearrangement joins TRBV5-1 to TRBJ1-2; no definite D call. V lost 4 bases and J 8 bases, leaving 21 bases between the germline ends. The CDR3 sequence is 15 residues long. Germline-derived CDR1 and CDR2 are SGHRS and YFSETQ. CDR3 coding DNA: TGCGCCAGCAGCCCCATGACGGGCGGGATTTGGGGCTACACCTTC. Translated, it gives CASSPMTGGIWGYTF.

This chain joins TRBV30 and TRBJ2-3; TRBD2 aligns across 7 bases. J was trimmed by 5 bases and V by 2 bases; bases with no gene match: 7. Germline V gives CDR1 GTSNPN, CDR2 SVGIG (reference sequence). The CDR3 contains 14 residues. The CDR3 DNA reads TGTGCCTGGAGTATAGGCGGGAGTGGAGATACGCAGTATTTT. This sequence encodes CAWSIGGSGDTQYF.

The chain uses TRBV2 and TRBJ1-5, with TRBD1 matching 10 bases. The V and J ends lost 4 bases and 6 bases, in that order; junction bases with no gene match: 6. Germline V gene lookup returns CDR1 SNHLY and CDR2 FYNNEI. The CDR3 is 15 amino acids. The CDR3 loop reads CASSGETGGTQPQHF. DNA of the CDR3: TGTGCCAGCAGTGGCGAGACAGGGGGCACTCAGCCCCAGCATTTT.

This CDR3 is CASRLQAVTEAFF. The CDR3 DNA reads TGTGCCAGCAGATTACAGGCGGTCACTGAAGCTTTCTTT. The rearrangement uses TRBV6-5 and TRBJ1-1; D is perhaps TRBD1 (5 bases). The CDR3 is made up of 13 amino acids. Trimming stripped 6 bases from V and 4 bases from J, with 12 bases between. From germline, CDR1 is MNHEY and CDR2 SVGAGI.

CDR3 amino acids: CASSASGREQETQYF. In DNA form, the CDR3 reads TGTGCCAGCAGCGCCTCTGGACGGGAACAAGAGACCCAGTACTTC. The chain couples TRBV9 to TRBJ2-5, with a tentative D call TRBD2 (5 bases). Germline lookup yields CDR1 SGDLS and CDR2 YYNGEE. V was trimmed by 3 bases and J by 2 bases, leaving 14 bases between them. The CDR3 is made up of 15 amino acids.

The gene calls are TRBV4-1 and TRBJ1-4; D remains ambiguous. The CDR3 length is 16 residues. Trimming pared 3 bases from V and 2 bases from J, leaving 13 bases between. Looked up from germline, CDR1 is MGHRA and CDR2 is YSYEKL. CDR3 amino acids: CASSQYTLGTNEKLFF. CDR3 DNA: TGCGCCAGCAGCCAGTACACTCTGGGGACTAATGAAAAACTGTTTTTT.

The genes are TRBV19 and TRBJ1-4; maybe TRBD1 (6 bases). Germline lookup yields CDR1 LNHDA and CDR2 SQIVND (reference sequence). V lost 5 bases and J lost 7, with 23 bases in between. The CDR3 is 17 amino acids. As DNA, the CDR3 is TGTGCCAGTAGTGTCAAAGGGGGGACGTATTCCGTTGAAAAACTGTTTTTT. Amino acid sequence: CASSVKGGTYSVEKLFF.

This clone was detected a few times. This chain links TRBV2 with TRBJ1-5, with D tentatively TRBD1 (5 bases). Germline V CDR1 and CDR2: SNHLY, FYNNEI. The length of the CDR3 is 12 residues. The ends were cut back, 8 bases at V and 5 bases at J, with 10 bases in the middle. In nucleotides, the CDR3 is TGTGCCAGCCAGGGTTTCGATCAGCCCCAGCATTTT. Translating gives CASQGFDQPQHF. Supplemented by reference TRBV2 and TRBJ1-5, the full variable domain reads EPEVTQTPSHQVTQMGQEVILRCVPISNHLYFYWYRQILGQKVEFLVSFYNNEISEKSEIFDDQFSVERPDGSNFTLKIRSTKLEDSAMYFCASQGFDQPQHFGDGTRLSIL.

The chain links TRBV18 to TRBJ2-7, with 7 bases aligning to TRBD1. This CDR3 region has 15 residues. Looked up from germline, CDR1 is KGHSH and CDR2 is LQKENI. V trimming: 3 bases; J trimming: 2 bases; junction bases outside the gene matches: 7. This CDR3 is CASSPGQQATYEQYF. DNA for the CDR3: TGTGCCAGCTCACCGGGACAGCAAGCGACCTACGAGCAGTACTTC.

CDR3 amino acids: CASSFLNGAGYTF. The CDR3 DNA reads TGTGCCAGCAGTTTCCTAAATGGAGCCGGCTACACCTTC. This chain links TRBV6-6 with TRBJ1-2; D is unresolved. The CDR3 consists of 13 residues. V shed 4 bases and J shed 8 bases, with 14 bases lying between them. Germline CDR1 and CDR2: MNHNY and SVGAGI (reference sequence).

The chain employs TRBV18 and TRBJ1-2, with D unclear. CDR3 length equals 15 residues. Trimming shortened V by 3 bases and J by 2 bases, and 13 bases separated the two germline ends. Germline V lookup: CDR1 KGHSH, CDR2 LQKENI. CDR3 sequence (DNA): TGTGCCAGCTCACCGGTCAGGACCCTGAACTATGGCTACACCTTC. Amino acids: CASSPVRTLNYGYTF. The whole variable domain, filled in from reference TRBV18 and TRBJ1-2, reads NAGVMQNPRHLVRRRGQEARLRCSPMKGHSHVYWYRQLPEEGLKFMVYLQKENIIDESGMPKERFSAEFPKEGPSILRIQQVVRGDSAAYFCASSPVRTLNYGYTFGSGTRLTVV.

This clone appeared a single time. This CDR3 is CASSLRFRNSQGEYNEQFF. Written as DNA, the CDR3 is TGTGCCAGCAGCTTAAGATTCCGGAACTCTCAAGGGGAATACAATGAGCAGTTCTTC. The genes are TRBV11-2 and TRBJ2-1; D perhaps matches TRBD1 (5 bases). This CDR3 is built from 19 residues. CDR1 and CDR2 from the germline V gene are SGHAT and FQNNGV. V gave up 2 bases and J gave up 4 bases, with 24 bases separating them.

In the case of this clone: Other DNA sequences in the same sample also yield this CDR3. J is TRBJ2-3 and V is TRBV30; 9 bases match TRBD2. Losses at the gene ends were 4 bases for V and 2 bases for J; bases not matched to a gene: 1. Germline assignment: CDR1 GTSNPN and CDR2 SVGIG (reference sequence). The CDR3 extends over 13 amino acids. DNA for the CDR3: TGTGCCTGGACTAGCGGGAACACAGATACGCAGTATTTT. Protein sequence: CAWTSGNTDTQYF.